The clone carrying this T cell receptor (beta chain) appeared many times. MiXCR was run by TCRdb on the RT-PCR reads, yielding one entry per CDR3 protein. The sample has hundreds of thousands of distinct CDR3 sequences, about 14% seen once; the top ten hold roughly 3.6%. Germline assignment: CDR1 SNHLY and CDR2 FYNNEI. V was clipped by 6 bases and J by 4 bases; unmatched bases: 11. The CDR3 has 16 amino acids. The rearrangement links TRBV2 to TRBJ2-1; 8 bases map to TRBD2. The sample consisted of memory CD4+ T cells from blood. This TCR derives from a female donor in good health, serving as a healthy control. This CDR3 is CASSEQLAEGYNEQFF. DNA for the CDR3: TGTGCCAGCAGCGAACAACTAGCGGAGGGGTACAATGAGCAGTTCTTC.